These 8 T cell receptor beta chains originate from one sample sequenced in a study of CD8 T cells in ankylosing spondylitis. Each CDR3 protein gets one entry after TCRdb re-called the 5' RACE reads with MiXCR. The table lists about 52,000 distinct CDR3 sequences, 6.5% to 9% of them singletons. Sequenced material: blood, either unsorted or a sorted T cell fraction (not recorded which). All receptors come from a female donor with ankylosing spondylitis or in good health (not recorded which).

In its sample, this clonotype was seen many times. The gene calls are TRBV4-1 and TRBJ1-5; 8 bases agree with TRBD1. Germline V gene data show CDR1 as MGHRA and CDR2 as YSYEKL. The junction had 8 bases not matched to a gene; V was cut back by 3 bases and J by 7 bases. The CDR3 runs 15 residues. This CDR3 reads CASSQHDRGGQPQHF. Here the CDR3 DNA reads TGCGCCAGCAGCCAGCACGACAGGGGCGGGCAGCCCCAGCATTTT.

In this sample, this clonotype turned up many times. This chain links TRBV5-1 with TRBJ2-5; 7 positions agree with TRBD2. With V trimmed by 1 base and J by 4 bases, 10 bases remained unmatched. Looked up from germline, CDR1 is SGHRS and CDR2 is YFSETQ. The CDR3 has 16 amino acids. CDR3 sequence reads: CASSLPRDYLRETQYF. The CDR3, as DNA: TGCGCCAGCAGCTTGCCCAGGGACTACCTAAGAGAGACCCAGTACTTC.

In this sample, this clonotype turned up many times. This sequence joins TRBV20-1 and TRBJ2-5; D is undetermined. In germline, CDR1 is DFQATT, CDR2 SNEGSKA (reference sequence). The CDR3 loop spans 13 amino acids. V lost 2 bases to trimming and J lost 1 base, with 8 bases between them. Here the CDR3 DNA reads TGCAGTGCTAGAATTCACCTCCAAGAGACCCAGTACTTC. It encodes CSARIHLQETQYF.

In its sample, this clonotype was seen many times. V usage is TRBV9 and J usage is TRBJ2-3; no firm D call. Germline V lookup: CDR1 SGDLS, CDR2 YYNGEE. Trimming removed 3 bases from V and 0 bases from J, with 14 bases in between. CDR3 length equals 16 residues. CDR3 nucleotides: TGTGCCAGCAGCGCCCAGTGGGCCTCAAGCACAGATACGCAGTATTTT. Translated: CASSAQWASSTDTQYF.

This clonotype was detected many times. The gene calls are TRBV20-1 and TRBJ1-6, with D maybe TRBD1 (5 bases). Trimming cost V 2 bases and J 13 bases, with 12 bases left between them. Germline-derived CDR1 and CDR2 are DFQATT and SNEGSKA (reference sequence). This CDR3 comprises 12 residues. This CDR3 reads CSARPQGGPLHF. The CDR3 region has the DNA TGCAGTGCTAGACCCCAGGGAGGGCCCCTCCACTTT.

This clonotype was seen only a few times. V usage is TRBV5-1 and J usage is TRBJ1-2; D might be TRBD1 (5 bases). Per the germline V gene, CDR1 is SGHRS and CDR2 is YFSETQ. V dropped 3 bases and J dropped 2 bases, with 11 bases sitting between them. The CDR3 extends over 14 amino acids. The DNA of the CDR3 is TGCGCCAGCAGCTCGGAGGGGATGAACTATGGCTACACCTTC. This sequence encodes CASSSEGMNYGYTF. The complete variable domain, with remaining parts taken from reference TRBV5-1 and TRBJ1-2, reads KAGVTQTPRYLIKTRGQQVTLSCSPISGHRSVSWYQQTPGQGLQFLFEYFSETQRNKGNFPGRFSGRQFSNSRSEMNVSTLELGDSALYLCASSSEGMNYGYTFGSGTRLTVV.

This clonotype was seen ten or more times. The rearrangement links TRBV7-8 to TRBJ1-1; 7 nucleotides line up with TRBD1. This CDR3 is 16 amino acids long. Germline trimming cut 5 bases from V and 1 base from J; bases unmatched to any gene: 10. In germline, CDR1 is SGHVS, CDR2 FQNEAQ. As DNA, the CDR3 is TGTGCCAGCAGCGCAGACAGGGCCCGCGCGAACACTGAAGCTTTCTTT. It specifies CASSADRARANTEAFF.

This clonotype was observed many times. The chain recombines TRBV27 with TRBJ1-6, with TRBD1 as a possible D gene (5 bases). V was clipped by 2 bases and J by 8 bases, with 7 bases between them. This CDR3 spans 13 amino acids. Germline CDR1 MNHEY, CDR2 SMNVEV (reference sequence). CDR3 coding DNA: TGTGCCAGCAGTTTAAGGGGCGATTCACCCCTCCACTTT. It is translated as CASSLRGDSPLHF.